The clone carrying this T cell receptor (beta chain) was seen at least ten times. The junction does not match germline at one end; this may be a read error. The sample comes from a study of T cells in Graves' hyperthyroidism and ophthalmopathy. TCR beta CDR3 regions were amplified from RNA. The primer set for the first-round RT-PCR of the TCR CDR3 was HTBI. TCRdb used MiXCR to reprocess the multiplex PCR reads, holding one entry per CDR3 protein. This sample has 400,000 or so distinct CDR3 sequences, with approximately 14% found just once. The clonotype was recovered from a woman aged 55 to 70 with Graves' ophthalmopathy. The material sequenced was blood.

CDR3 DNA sequence: TGCAGTGCTAGACCCTCCCGACAGGGGTTGAAAACTGAAGCTTTCTTT. It translates to CSARPSRQGLKTEAFF. The rearrangement joins TRBV20-1 to TRBJ1-1, with TRBD1 matching 8 bases. Germline V CDR1 and CDR2: DFQATT, SNEGSKA (reference sequence). The CDR3 covers 16 residues.